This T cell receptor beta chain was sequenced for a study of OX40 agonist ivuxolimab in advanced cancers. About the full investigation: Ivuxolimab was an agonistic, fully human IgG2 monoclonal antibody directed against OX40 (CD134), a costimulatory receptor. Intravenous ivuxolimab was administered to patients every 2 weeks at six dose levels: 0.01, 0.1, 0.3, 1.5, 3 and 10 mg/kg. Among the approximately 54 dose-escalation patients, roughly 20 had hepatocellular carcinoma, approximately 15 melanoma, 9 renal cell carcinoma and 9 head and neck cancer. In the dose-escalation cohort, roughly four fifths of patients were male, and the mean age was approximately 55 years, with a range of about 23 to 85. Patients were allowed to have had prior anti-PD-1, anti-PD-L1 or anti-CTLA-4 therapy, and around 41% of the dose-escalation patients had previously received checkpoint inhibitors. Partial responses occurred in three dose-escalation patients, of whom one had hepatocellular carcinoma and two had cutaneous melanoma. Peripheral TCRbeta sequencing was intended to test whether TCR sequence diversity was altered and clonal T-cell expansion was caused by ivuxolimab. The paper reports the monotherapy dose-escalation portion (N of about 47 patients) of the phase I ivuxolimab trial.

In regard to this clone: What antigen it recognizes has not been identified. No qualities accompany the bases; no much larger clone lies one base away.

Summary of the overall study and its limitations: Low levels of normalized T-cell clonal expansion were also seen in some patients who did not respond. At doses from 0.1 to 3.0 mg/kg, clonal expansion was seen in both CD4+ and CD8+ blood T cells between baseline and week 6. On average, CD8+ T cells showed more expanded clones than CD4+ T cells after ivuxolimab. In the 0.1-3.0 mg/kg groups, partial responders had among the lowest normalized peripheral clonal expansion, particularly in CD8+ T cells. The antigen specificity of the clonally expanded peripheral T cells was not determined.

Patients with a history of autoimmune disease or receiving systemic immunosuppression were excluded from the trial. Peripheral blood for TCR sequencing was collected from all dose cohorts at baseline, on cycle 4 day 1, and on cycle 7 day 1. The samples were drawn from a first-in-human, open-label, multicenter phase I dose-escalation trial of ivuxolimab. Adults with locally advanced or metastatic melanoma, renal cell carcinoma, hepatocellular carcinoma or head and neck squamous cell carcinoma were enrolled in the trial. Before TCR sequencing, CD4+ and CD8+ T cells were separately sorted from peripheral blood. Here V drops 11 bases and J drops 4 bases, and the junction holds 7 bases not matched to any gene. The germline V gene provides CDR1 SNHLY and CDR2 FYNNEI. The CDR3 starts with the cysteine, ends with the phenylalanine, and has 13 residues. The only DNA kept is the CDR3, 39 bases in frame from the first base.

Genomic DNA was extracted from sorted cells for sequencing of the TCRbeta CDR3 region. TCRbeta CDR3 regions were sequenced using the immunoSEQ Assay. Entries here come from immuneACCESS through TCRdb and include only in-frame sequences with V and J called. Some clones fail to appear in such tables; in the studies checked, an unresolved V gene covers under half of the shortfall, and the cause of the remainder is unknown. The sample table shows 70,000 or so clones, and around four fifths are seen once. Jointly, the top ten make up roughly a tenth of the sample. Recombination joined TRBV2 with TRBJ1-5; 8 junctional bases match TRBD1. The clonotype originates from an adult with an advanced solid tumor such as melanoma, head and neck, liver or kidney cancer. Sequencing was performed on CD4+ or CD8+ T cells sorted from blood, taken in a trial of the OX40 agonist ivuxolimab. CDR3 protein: CAVQGEGNQPQHF. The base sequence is TGTGCCGTACAGGGGGAGGGTAATCAGCCCCAGCATTTT.